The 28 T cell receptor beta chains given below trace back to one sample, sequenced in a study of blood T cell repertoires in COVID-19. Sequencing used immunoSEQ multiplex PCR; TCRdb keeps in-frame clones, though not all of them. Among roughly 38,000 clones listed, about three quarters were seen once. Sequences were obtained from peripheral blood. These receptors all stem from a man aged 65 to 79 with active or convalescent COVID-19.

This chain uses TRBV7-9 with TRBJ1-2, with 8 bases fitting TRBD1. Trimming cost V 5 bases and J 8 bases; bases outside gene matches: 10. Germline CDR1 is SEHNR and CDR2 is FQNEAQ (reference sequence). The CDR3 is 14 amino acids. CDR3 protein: CASSLSQGADGYTF. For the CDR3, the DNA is TGTGCCAGCAGCCTCAGCCAGGGGGCAGACGGCTACACCTTC. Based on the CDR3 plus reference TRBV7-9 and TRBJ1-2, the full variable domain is DTGVSQNPRHKITKRGQNVTFRCDPISEHNRLYWYRQTLGQGPEFLTYFQNEAQLEKSRLLSDRFSAERPKGSFSTLEIQRTEQGDSAMYLCASSLSQGADGYTFGSGTRLTVV.

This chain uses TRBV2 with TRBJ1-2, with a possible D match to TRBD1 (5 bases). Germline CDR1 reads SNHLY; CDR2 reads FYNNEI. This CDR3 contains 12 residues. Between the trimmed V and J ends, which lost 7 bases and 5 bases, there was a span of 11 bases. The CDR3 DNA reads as TGTGCCAGCAACCAGGGTATATATGGCTACACCTTC. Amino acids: CASNQGIYGYTF. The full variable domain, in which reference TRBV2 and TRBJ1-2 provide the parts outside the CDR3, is EPEVTQTPSHQVTQMGQEVILRCVPISNHLYFYWYRQILGQKVEFLVSFYNNEISEKSEIFDDQFSVERPDGSNFTLKIRSTKLEDSAMYFCASNQGIYGYTFGSGTRLTVV.

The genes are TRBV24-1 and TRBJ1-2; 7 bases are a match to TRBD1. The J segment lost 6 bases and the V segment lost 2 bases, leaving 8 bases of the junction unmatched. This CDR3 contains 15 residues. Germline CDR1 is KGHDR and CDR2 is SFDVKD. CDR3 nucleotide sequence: TGTGCCACCAGTGATTCCACGACAGGGAGGCATGGCTACACCTTC. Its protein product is CATSDSTTGRHGYTF.

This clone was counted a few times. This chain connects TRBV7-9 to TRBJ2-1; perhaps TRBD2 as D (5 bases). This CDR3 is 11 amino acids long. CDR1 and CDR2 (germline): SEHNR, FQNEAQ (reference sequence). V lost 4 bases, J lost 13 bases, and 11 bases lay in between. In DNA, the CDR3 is TGTGCCAGCAGCTCCGGACTTCCCCAGTTCTTC. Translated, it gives CASSSGLPQFF.

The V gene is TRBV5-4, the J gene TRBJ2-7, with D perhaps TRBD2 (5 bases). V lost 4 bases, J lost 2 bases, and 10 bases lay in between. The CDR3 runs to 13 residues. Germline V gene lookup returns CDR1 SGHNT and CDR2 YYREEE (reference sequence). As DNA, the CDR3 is TGTGCCAGCAGCCCGGGATCCGCCTACGAGCAGTACTTC. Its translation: CASSPGSAYEQYF.

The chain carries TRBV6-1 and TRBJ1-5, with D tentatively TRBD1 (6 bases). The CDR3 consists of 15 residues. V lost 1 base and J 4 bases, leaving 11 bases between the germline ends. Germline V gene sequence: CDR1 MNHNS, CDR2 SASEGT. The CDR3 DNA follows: TGTGCCAGCAGTGAAGACGGACAGACAAATCAGCCCCAGCATTTT. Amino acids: CASSEDGQTNQPQHF.

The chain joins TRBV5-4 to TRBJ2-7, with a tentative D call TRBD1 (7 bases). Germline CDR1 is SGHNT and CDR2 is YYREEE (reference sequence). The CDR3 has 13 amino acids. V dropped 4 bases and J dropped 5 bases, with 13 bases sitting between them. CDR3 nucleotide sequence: TGTGCCAGCAGCCGGCAGGGGGGCCACGAGCAGTACTTC. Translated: CASSRQGGHEQYF. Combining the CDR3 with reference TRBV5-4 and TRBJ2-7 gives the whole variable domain ETGVTQSPTHLIKTRGQQVTLRCSSQSGHNTVSWYQQALGQGPQFIFQYYREEENGRGNFPPRFSGLQFPNYSSELNVNALELDDSALYLCASSRQGGHEQYFGPGTRLTVT.

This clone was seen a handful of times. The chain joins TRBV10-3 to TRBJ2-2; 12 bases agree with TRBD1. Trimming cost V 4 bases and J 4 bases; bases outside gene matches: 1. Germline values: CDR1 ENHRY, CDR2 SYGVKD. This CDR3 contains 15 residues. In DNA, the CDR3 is TGTGCCATCAGTGCGGGACAGGGGGCCACCGGGGAGCTGTTTTTT. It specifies CAISAGQGATGELFF.

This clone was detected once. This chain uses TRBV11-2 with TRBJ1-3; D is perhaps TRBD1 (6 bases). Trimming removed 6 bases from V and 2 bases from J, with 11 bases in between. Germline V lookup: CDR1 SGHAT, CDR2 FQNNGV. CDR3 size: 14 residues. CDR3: CASSSGVTGNTIYF. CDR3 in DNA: TGTGCCAGCAGTTCAGGGGTCACTGGAAACACCATATATTTT.

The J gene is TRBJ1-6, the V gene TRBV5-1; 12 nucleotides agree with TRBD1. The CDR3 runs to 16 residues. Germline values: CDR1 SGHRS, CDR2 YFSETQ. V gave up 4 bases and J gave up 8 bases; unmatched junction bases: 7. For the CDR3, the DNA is TGCGCCAGCAGCCGGGGACAGGGGGCTTCCGATTCACCCCTCCACTTT. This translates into CASSRGQGASDSPLHF.

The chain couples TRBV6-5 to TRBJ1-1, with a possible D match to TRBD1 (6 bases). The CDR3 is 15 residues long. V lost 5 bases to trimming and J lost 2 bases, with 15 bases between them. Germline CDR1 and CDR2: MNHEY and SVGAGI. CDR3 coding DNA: TGTGCCAGCAGTACTCGACAGGTTGGCAACACTGAAGCTTTCTTT. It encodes CASSTRQVGNTEAFF.

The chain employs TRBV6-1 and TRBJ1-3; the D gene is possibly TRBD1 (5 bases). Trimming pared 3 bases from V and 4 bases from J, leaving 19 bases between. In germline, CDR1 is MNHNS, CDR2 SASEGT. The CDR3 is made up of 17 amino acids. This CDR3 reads CASSDDPGGWGGNTIYF. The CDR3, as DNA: TGTGCCAGCAGTGATGACCCCGGGGGTTGGGGCGGAAACACCATATATTTT.

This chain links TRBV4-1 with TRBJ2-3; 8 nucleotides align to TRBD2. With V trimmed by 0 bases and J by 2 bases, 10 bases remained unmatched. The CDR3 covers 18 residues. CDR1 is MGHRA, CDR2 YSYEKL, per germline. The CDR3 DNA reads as TGCGCCAGCAGCCAAGAATTGAGAGCGGGGGCCTTCACAGATACGCAGTATTTT. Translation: CASSQELRAGAFTDTQYF.

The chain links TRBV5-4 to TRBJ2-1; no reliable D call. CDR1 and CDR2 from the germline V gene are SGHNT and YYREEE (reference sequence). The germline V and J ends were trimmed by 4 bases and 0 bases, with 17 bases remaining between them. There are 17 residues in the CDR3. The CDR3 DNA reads TGTGCCAGCAGCCCCACCGCTCCGGTGAGCTCCTACAATGAGCAGTTCTTC. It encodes CASSPTAPVSSYNEQFF.

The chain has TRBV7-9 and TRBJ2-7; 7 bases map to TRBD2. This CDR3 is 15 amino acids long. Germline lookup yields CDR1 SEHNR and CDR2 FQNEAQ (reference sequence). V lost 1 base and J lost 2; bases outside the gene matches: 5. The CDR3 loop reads CASSLGLADPYEQYF. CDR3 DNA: TGTGCCAGCAGCTTAGGTCTAGCGGACCCCTACGAGCAGTACTTC.

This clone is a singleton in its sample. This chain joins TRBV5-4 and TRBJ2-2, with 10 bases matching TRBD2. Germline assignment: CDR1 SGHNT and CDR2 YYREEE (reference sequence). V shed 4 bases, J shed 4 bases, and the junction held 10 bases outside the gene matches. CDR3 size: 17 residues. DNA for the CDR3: TGTGCCAGCAGCAACCCATTAGCGGGGGGAATCACCGGGGAGCTGTTTTTT. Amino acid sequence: CASSNPLAGGITGELFF. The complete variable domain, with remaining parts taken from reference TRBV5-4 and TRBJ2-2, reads ETGVTQSPTHLIKTRGQQVTLRCSSQSGHNTVSWYQQALGQGPQFIFQYYREEENGRGNFPPRFSGLQFPNYSSELNVNALELDDSALYLCASSNPLAGGITGELFFGEGSRLTVL.

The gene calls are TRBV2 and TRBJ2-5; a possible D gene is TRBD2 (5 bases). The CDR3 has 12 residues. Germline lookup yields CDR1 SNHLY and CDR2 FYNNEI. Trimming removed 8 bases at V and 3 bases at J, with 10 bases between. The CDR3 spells CASGAVEETQYF. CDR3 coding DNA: TGTGCCAGCGGAGCGGTAGAAGAGACCCAGTACTTC.

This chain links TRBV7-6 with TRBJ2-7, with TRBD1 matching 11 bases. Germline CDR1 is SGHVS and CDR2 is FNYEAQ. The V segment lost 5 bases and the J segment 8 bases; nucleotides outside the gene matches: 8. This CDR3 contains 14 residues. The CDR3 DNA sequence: TGTGCCAGCAGCACTAGTGGGACAGGGGGTAAGCAGTACTTC. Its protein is CASSTSGTGGKQYF.

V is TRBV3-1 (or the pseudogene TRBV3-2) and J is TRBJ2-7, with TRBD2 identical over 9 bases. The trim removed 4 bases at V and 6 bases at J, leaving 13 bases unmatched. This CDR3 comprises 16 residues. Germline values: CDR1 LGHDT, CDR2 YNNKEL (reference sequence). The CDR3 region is CASSLSGAGGLSEQYF. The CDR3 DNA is TGTGCCAGCAGCCTAAGCGGGGCGGGGGGGCTCAGCGAGCAGTACTTC.

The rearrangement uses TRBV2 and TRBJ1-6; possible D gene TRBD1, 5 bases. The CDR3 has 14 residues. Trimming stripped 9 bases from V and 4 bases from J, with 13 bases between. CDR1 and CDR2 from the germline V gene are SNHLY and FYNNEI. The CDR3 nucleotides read TGTGCCAGTAGAACTGACAGATATAATTCACCCCTCCACTTT. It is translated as CASRTDRYNSPLHF.

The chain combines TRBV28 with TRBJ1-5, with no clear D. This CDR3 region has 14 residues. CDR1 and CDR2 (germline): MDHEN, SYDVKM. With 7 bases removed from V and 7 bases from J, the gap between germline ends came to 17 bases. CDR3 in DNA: TGTGCCAGCACCGGTTCGAGTCTTGCACAGCCCCAGCATTTT. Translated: CASTGSSLAQPQHF.

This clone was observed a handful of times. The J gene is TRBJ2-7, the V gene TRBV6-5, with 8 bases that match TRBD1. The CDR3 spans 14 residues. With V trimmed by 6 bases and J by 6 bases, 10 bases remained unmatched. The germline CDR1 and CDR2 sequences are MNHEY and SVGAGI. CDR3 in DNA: TGTGCCAGCAGCCGACTCCAGGGGGCGGTCGAGCAGTACTTC. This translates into CASSRLQGAVEQYF.

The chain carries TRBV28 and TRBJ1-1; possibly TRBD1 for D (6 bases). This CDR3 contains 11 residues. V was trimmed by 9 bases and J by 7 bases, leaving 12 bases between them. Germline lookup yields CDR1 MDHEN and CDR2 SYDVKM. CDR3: CASSGEIEAFF. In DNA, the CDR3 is TGTGCCAGTTCAGGGGAAATTGAAGCTTTCTTT.

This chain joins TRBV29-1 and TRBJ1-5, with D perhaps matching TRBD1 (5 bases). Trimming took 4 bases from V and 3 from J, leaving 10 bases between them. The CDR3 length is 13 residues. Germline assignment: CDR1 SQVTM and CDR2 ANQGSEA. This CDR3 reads CSVGWTLNQPQHF. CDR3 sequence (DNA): TGCAGCGTTGGTTGGACACTCAATCAGCCCCAGCATTTT.

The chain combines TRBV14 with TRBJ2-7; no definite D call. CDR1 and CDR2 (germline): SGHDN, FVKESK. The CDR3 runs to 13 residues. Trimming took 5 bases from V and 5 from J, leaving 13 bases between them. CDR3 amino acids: CASSDFLRNEQYF. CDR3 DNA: TGTGCCAGCAGCGACTTTCTGAGGAACGAGCAGTACTTC.

CDR3 in DNA: TGTGCCAGCAGGAGGACAGCGAACACTGAAGCTTTCTTT. Its protein is CASRRTANTEAFF. V usage is TRBV2 and J usage is TRBJ1-1, with D possibly matching TRBD1 (6 bases). The CDR3 is 13 amino acids. CDR1 SNHLY and CDR2 FYNNEI come from the germline V gene. V lost 6 bases to trimming and J lost 1 base, with 9 bases between them.

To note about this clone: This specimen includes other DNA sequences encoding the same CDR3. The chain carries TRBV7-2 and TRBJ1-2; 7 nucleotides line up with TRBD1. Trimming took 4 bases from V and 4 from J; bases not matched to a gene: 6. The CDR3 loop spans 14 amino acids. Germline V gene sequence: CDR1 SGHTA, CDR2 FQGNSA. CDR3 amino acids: CASSYSTGVYGYTF. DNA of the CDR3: TGTGCCAGCAGCTATTCAACAGGGGTCTATGGCTACACCTTC.

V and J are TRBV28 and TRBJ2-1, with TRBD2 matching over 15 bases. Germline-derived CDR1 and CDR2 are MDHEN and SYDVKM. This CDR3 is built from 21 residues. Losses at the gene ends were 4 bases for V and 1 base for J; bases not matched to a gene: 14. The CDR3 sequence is CASSSHTGQGTSGGSYNEQFF. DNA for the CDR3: TGTGCCAGCAGTTCCCACACAGGGCAAGGGACTAGCGGGGGGTCCTACAATGAGCAGTTCTTC.